This T cell receptor beta chain stems from a study of radiation and T cells in renal cell carcinoma. Study at large: Nephrectomy followed 15 Gy stereotactic body radiation by 4 weeks. Points from the study as a whole: Top tumor clonotypes rose in blood 2 weeks post-radiation, then contracted.

As to this clone: Its specificity is unknown.

Indicated time point: baseline pretreatment blood. The treatment denotes: 15 Gy SBRT to primary tumor, nephrectomy 4 weeks later. Serial blood draws occurred at baseline and 2 and 4 weeks post-SBRT. Assay: immunoSEQ multiplex PCR; the TCRdb copy retains only in-frame clones and omits some. The sample has 140,000 to 150,000 clones; about nine tenths are singletons. The CDR3 has 16 amino acids. Trimming removed 5 bases from V and 2 bases from J; junction bases left unmatched: 8. The germline gives CDR1 SGHVS, CDR2 FQNEAQ. The material sequenced was blood, taken from a patient whose treatment included radiotherapy and nephrectomy. The V gene is TRBV7-8, the J gene TRBJ2-5; TRBD1 agrees at 10 bases. The receptor comes from an older woman with renal cell carcinoma. The CDR3 region has the DNA TGTGCCAGCAGCCAGAGGAGGGGACAGGGGCAAGAGACCCAGTACTTC. It translates to CASSQRRGQGQETQYF.